The clone carrying this TCR beta chain was recorded many times. This entry belongs to a study of T-cell reconstitution after alpha-beta-depleted transplantation in children. The authors prepared the TCRbeta library with unique molecular identifiers. TCRdb processed the PCR reads anew with MiXCR; each CDR3 protein has one entry. This sample has about 540,000 distinct CDR3 sequences, with roughly 18% found just once. The CDR3 loop spans 11 amino acids. Germline V gene data show CDR1 as SNHLY and CDR2 as FYNNEI. Trimming shortened V by 5 bases and J by 4 bases, and 5 bases separated the two germline ends.

The sequenced sample was PBMCs from the stem cell graft donor, obtained from the stem cell graft. The TCR was taken from a human donor who donated a stem cell graft to a child with acute lymphoblastic leukemia. J is TRBJ1-1 and V is TRBV2; no definite D call. CDR3 DNA: TGTGCCAGCAGTAGGGTCACTGAAGCTTTCTTT. It is translated as CASSRVTEAFF.